This passage covers 19 T cell receptor beta chains from one sample sequenced in a study of T cell responses to AZD1222 COVID-19 vaccine. Assay used: immunoSEQ multiplex PCR; TCRdb lists only in-frame clones, some missing. Among roughly 190,000 clones listed, approximately 95% were seen once. The sequenced sample was peripheral blood, obtained on day 0 of AZD1222 vaccination. The receptors here all came from an adult in good health.

This clone appeared once. The chain joins TRBV9 to TRBJ1-2, with D perhaps TRBD1 (5 bases). CDR1 and CDR2 from the germline V gene are SGDLS and YYNGEE. This CDR3 is built from 15 residues. V lost 0 bases and J 2 bases, leaving 11 bases between the germline ends. CDR3 in amino acids: CASSVVRGDNYGYTF. The CDR3 DNA reads as TGTGCCAGCAGCGTAGTACGGGGCGACAACTATGGCTACACCTTC.

This chain uses TRBV27 with TRBJ1-5; D is unresolved. The length of the CDR3 is 20 residues. V was pared by 1 base and J by 0 bases, with 22 bases between. Germline V gene sequence: CDR1 MNHEY, CDR2 SMNVEV (reference sequence). CDR3 loop: CASSLFGSAGLGYSNQPQHF. DNA of the CDR3: TGTGCCAGCAGTTTATTCGGATCGGCAGGCTTGGGGTATAGCAATCAGCCCCAGCATTTT.

The count of this clone is one. The J gene is TRBJ2-1, the V gene TRBV11-3; 11 bases map to TRBD2. Germline V gene sequence: CDR1 SGHNT, CDR2 YENEEA. This CDR3 has 16 amino acids. Trimming cost V 5 bases and J 8 bases; bases outside gene matches: 11. CDR3 DNA sequence: TGTGCCAGCAGCGCAACTAGCGGGGGCCTCAACGATGAGCAGTTCTTC. Amino acid sequence: CASSATSGGLNDEQFF.

The chain carries TRBV7-8 and TRBJ1-1; no definite D call. The CDR3 loop spans 13 amino acids. Germline loops: CDR1 SGHVS, CDR2 FQNEAQ. V gave up 1 base and J gave up 10 bases, with 13 bases separating them. The CDR3 protein is CASSLEVGRTAFF. DNA of the CDR3: TGTGCCAGCAGCTTAGAGGTCGGGAGGACAGCTTTCTTT.

The chain uses TRBV3-1 (or the pseudogene TRBV3-2) and TRBJ2-7; 7 nucleotides line up with TRBD1. CDR1 is LGHDT, CDR2 YNNKEL, per germline (reference sequence). The CDR3 has 15 residues. The ends lost 4 bases at V and 0 bases at J; junction bases unmatched: 6. CDR3 in amino acids: CASSPRNRGSYEQYF. In nucleotides, the CDR3 is TGTGCCAGCAGCCCAAGGAACAGGGGCTCCTACGAGCAGTACTTC.

V is TRBV6-5 and J is TRBJ1-5; D perhaps matches TRBD1 (5 bases). V lost 6 bases, J lost 3 bases, and 15 bases lay in between. CDR3 length equals 15 residues. Germline V CDR1 and CDR2: MNHEY, SVGAGI. The CDR3 reads CASRKRGAVNQPQHF. The CDR3 DNA reads TGTGCCAGCAGGAAACGTGGGGCAGTCAATCAGCCCCAGCATTTT.

The CDR3 region has the DNA TGTGCTAGTGGTCACCGGGACAGGGGGCCGCTTCATCCCTACGAGCAGTACTTC. Translating gives CASGHRDRGPLHPYEQYF. The chain uses TRBV12-5 and TRBJ2-7, with TRBD1 matching over 12 bases. Germline assignment: CDR1 LGHNT and CDR2 FRNRAP. This CDR3 spans 18 amino acids. The V segment lost 5 bases and the J segment 2 bases; nucleotides outside the gene matches: 13.

The chain joins TRBV19 to TRBJ2-2; 7 bases are shared with TRBD1. Losses at the gene ends were 5 bases for V and 4 bases for J; bases not matched to a gene: 10. The CDR3 has 16 residues. Looked up from germline, CDR1 is LNHDA and CDR2 is SQIVND (reference sequence). The CDR3 spells CASSFQGVVTTGELFF. DNA of the CDR3: TGTGCCAGTAGTTTTCAGGGGGTGGTTACCACCGGGGAGCTGTTTTTT. Looking up the rest from reference TRBV19 and TRBJ2-2 gives the full variable domain: DGGITQSPKYLFRKEGQNVTLSCEQNLNHDAMYWYRQDPGQGLRLIYYSQIVNDFQKGDIAEGYSVSREKKESFPLTVTSAQKNPTAFYLCASSFQGVVTTGELFFGEGSRLTVL.

This rearrangement joins TRBV18 to TRBJ2-7; D unresolved. The CDR3 spans 14 residues. V was pared by 3 bases and J by 0 bases, with 9 bases between. CDR1 is KGHSH, CDR2 LQKENI, per germline. The CDR3 DNA reads as TGTGCCAGCTCACCCACAGCGAGCTCCTACGAGCAGTACTTC. Translation gives CASSPTASSYEQYF.

The CDR3 protein is CSVVSASGEQYF. The CDR3, as DNA: TGCAGCGTTGTGTCGGCATCGGGCGAGCAGTACTTC. The rearrangement joins TRBV29-1 to TRBJ2-7; D uncertain. Deletions cut 4 bases from V and 6 bases from J, with 13 bases between. The CDR3 loop spans 12 amino acids. CDR1 is SQVTM, CDR2 ANQGSEA, per germline.

The CDR3 DNA reads TGTGCCATCAGTGACAGGGGGCGCCGTGAAAAACTGTTTTTT. Its translation is CAISDRGRREKLFF. The chain combines TRBV10-3 with TRBJ1-4, with 8 bases identical to TRBD1. Germline V CDR1 and CDR2: ENHRY, SYGVKD. The CDR3 length is 14 residues. Losses at the gene ends were 3 bases for V and 7 bases for J; bases not matched to a gene: 4.

V is TRBV30 and J is TRBJ1-2; TRBD1 agrees at 8 bases. Per germline, CDR1 GTSNPN and CDR2 SVGIG (reference sequence). This CDR3 is 14 amino acids long. The V and J ends lost 1 base and 6 bases, in that order; junction bases with no gene match: 7. The CDR3: CAWSAWTGFHGYTF. The CDR3 DNA follows: TGTGCCTGGAGTGCCTGGACAGGGTTTCATGGCTACACCTTC.

J is TRBJ1-3 and V is TRBV7-6, with a possible D match to TRBD1 (5 bases). This CDR3 is 15 amino acids long. V lost 5 bases and J lost 0, with 11 bases in between. Germline V gene data show CDR1 as SGHVS and CDR2 as FNYEAQ. Written as DNA, the CDR3 is TGTGCCAGCAGCCCGCAGGGAAGCTCTGGAAACACCATATATTTT. Protein sequence: CASSPQGSSGNTIYF.

The chain uses TRBV2 and TRBJ2-3; perhaps TRBD1 as D (6 bases). The V gene lost 10 bases and the J gene lost 2 bases, with 25 bases spanning the gap. This CDR3 spans 17 amino acids. Looked up from germline, CDR1 is SNHLY and CDR2 is FYNNEI. Written as DNA, the CDR3 is TGTGCCACCCCAAGTAGTCGGACAGCCTACGACACAGATACGCAGTATTTT. Translating it yields CATPSSRTAYDTDTQYF.

V is TRBV2 and J is TRBJ2-5, with D perhaps given as TRBD1 or TRBD2 (5 bases each). V shed 2 bases and J shed 5 bases, with 18 bases lying between them. The CDR3 sequence is 16 residues long. Germline-derived CDR1 and CDR2 are SNHLY and FYNNEI. CDR3 nucleotide sequence: TGTGCCAGCAGTGAATTAAGTGGGCGTTGGGGGGAGACCCAGTACTTC. It is translated as CASSELSGRWGETQYF.

The chain has TRBV7-8 and TRBJ2-7; D perhaps matches TRBD1 (5 bases). CDR3 length: 17 residues. V was trimmed by 2 bases and J by 0 bases, leaving 17 bases between them. The germline gives CDR1 SGHVS, CDR2 FQNEAQ. The DNA for the CDR3 is TGTGCCAGCAGCTTAATAGTCGAGACAGAAAACTCCTACGAGCAGTACTTC. It codes for CASSLIVETENSYEQYF.

The chain recombines TRBV27 with TRBJ1-1; D possibly corresponds to TRBD1 (5 bases). This CDR3 is 15 amino acids long. Germline CDR1 reads MNHEY; CDR2 reads SMNVEV (reference sequence). Trimming pared 0 bases from V and 3 bases from J, leaving 11 bases between. This CDR3 reads CASSLSTRGDTEAFF. CDR3 bases: TGTGCCAGCAGTTTATCAACTCGGGGGGACACTGAAGCTTTCTTT.

This chain joins TRBV3-1 (or the pseudogene TRBV3-2) and TRBJ2-7; D not resolved. From germline, CDR1 is LGHDT and CDR2 YNNKEL (reference sequence). V was trimmed by 1 base and J by 0 bases, leaving 7 bases between them. The CDR3 runs 14 residues. DNA of the CDR3: TGTGCCAGCAGCCAAGGATCCAGCTCCTACGAGCAGTACTTC. As protein: CASSQGSSSYEQYF.

The rearrangement uses TRBV2 and TRBJ1-5; no clear D gene. Trimming pared 4 bases from V and 3 bases from J, leaving 13 bases between. The germline V gene has CDR1 SNHLY and CDR2 FYNNEI. The CDR3 has 15 residues. The CDR3 region is CASSGSAGNNQPQHF. The CDR3 region has the DNA TGTGCCAGCAGTGGCTCAGCCGGGAACAATCAGCCCCAGCATTTT.